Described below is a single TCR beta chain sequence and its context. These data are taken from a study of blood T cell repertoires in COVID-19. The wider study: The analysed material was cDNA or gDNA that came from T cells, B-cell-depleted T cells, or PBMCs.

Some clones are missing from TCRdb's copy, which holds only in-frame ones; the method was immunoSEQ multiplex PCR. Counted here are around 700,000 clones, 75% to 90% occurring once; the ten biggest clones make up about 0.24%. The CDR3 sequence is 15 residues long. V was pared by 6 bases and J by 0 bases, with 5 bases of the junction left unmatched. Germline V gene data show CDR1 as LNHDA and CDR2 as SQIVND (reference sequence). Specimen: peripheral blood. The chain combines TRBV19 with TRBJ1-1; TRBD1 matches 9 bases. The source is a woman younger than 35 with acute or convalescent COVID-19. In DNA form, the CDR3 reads TGTGCCAGTAGCCTACAGGGGGCCTTGAACACTGAAGCTTTCTTT. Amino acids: CASSLQGALNTEAFF.